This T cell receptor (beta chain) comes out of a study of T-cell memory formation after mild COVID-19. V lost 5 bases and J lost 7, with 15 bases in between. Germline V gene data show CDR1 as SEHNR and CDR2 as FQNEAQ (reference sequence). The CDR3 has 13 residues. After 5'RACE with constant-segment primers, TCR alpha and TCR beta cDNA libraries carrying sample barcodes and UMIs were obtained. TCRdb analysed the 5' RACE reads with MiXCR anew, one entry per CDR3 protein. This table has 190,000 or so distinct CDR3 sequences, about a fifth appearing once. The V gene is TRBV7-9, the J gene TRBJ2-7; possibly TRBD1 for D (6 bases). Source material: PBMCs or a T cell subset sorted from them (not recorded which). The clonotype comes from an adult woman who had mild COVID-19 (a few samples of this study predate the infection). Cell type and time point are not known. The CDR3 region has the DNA TGTGCCAGCAGCCCGGGGACACCGTGGGAGCAGTACTTC. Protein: CASSPGTPWEQYF.